The rows below give T cell receptor beta chains drawn from one sample of a study of identical twins. In TCRdb, the 5' RACE reads were re-called with MiXCR into one record per CDR3 protein. The data contain roughly 540,000 distinct CDR3 sequences, approximately 22% of them singletons. These same records also appear under a second study, on T cells expressing NK-cell markers.

The sample was CD4+ T cells sorted from blood. Every receptor here comes from a woman younger than 35 in good health. Both conserved end residues are part of each CDR3. Each record gives: V gene, clone size, J gene, D gene, CDR3 protein, CDR3 DNA. A D gene is named only where the DNA matches it firmly. Size is stated for part of the rows, as once, few or many counts, or as a class when the clone is expanded.

>TRBV5-1|few|TRBJ2-3|TRBD2
CASSLLGLAGLQYF
TGCGCCAGCAGCTTGTTGGGACTAGCGGGGCTGCAGTATTTT
>TRBV12-3/TRBV12-4|many|TRBJ1-2|-
CASTHRSRWTANYGYTF
TGTGCCAGCACTCACCGTTCTCGTTGGACAGCTAACTATGGCTACACCTTC
>TRBV7-7|-|TRBJ2-1|TRBD2
CASSLASGIGNEQFF
TGTGCCAGCAGCTTAGCTAGCGGGATAGGCAATGAGCAGTTCTTC
>TRBV5-1|many|TRBJ2-2|-
CASSFSGTNTGELFF
TGCGCCAGCAGCTTTTCCGGAACCAACACCGGGGAGCTGTTTTTT
>TRBV5-6|few|TRBJ1-1|-
CASSLPQGMGTEAFF
TGTGCCAGCAGCCTCCCACAGGGAATGGGAACTGAAGCTTTCTTT
>TRBV6-5|-|TRBJ2-7|TRBD2
CASSPRVAGDSHEQYF
TGTGCCAGCAGTCCCCGAGTAGCGGGAGACAGCCACGAGCAGTACTTC
>TRBV18|many|TRBJ2-7|-
CASSQSSYEQYF
TGTGCCAGCTCACAGTCCTCCTACGAGCAGTACTTC
>TRBV6-2/TRBV6-3|-|TRBJ2-7|-
CASSYETLVRRSYEQYF
TGTGCCAGCAGTTATGAGACCCTCGTGCGTCGGTCCTACGAGCAGTACTTC
>TRBV7-9|-|TRBJ2-1|TRBD1
CASSLVGTGGGEQFF
TGTGCCAGCAGCTTAGTCGGGACAGGGGGTGGTGAGCAGTTCTTC
>TRBV18|-|TRBJ2-1|-
CASSPPTWPSTYNEQFF
TGTGCCAGCTCACCCCCCACGTGGCCGTCAACCTACAATGAGCAGTTCTTC
>TRBV20-1|-|TRBJ1-3|-
CSVGRGAPAGNTIYF
TGCAGTGTGGGCCGGGGGGCGCCCGCTGGAAACACCATATATTTT
>TRBV2|-|TRBJ2-7|TRBD1
CASSYNPGQPLGIGRYEQYF
TGTGCCAGCAGCTATAATCCGGGACAGCCCTTGGGGATCGGACGCTACGAGCAGTACTTC
>TRBV29-1|many|TRBJ2-1|-
CSARGRNNNEQFF
TGCAGCGCTCGGGGTCGGAATAACAATGAGCAGTTCTTC
>TRBV7-3|few|TRBJ2-7|-
CASSYNGESTYEQYF
TGTGCCAGCAGTTATAATGGGGAATCGACCTACGAGCAGTACTTC
>TRBV6-2/TRBV6-3|few|TRBJ1-2|TRBD1
CASSSRTGDGYTF
TGTGCCAGCAGTAGCCGGACAGGGGATGGCTACACCTTC
>TRBV11-2|few|TRBJ2-7|TRBD1
CASSQGGTGQYEQYF
TGTGCCAGCAGTCAAGGCGGGACAGGGCAATACGAGCAGTACTTC